This is a list of T cell receptor beta chains from one sample in a study of T cell responses to AZD1222 COVID-19 vaccine. Sequenced by immunoSEQ multiplex PCR; TCRdb stores in-frame clones only, minus some. The sample has some 180,000 clones; 85% to 90% are singletons. This specimen was peripheral blood, taken on day 0 of AZD1222 vaccination. These receptors were taken from an adult in good health. The CDR3 runs from the conserved cysteine through the conserved F or W.

>TRBV4-3|TRBJ2-2
CASSQRSSGELFF
>TRBV6-4|TRBJ2-3
CASSESGGSADTQYF
>TRBV3-1/TRBV3-2|TRBJ2-7
CASSQAGGLGSYEQYF
>TRBV9|TRBJ1-5
CASSPGQLNQPQHF
>TRBV6-1|TRBJ2-7
CASSVGIREGDYEQYF
>TRBV27|TRBJ1-2
CASSPTGADYGYTF
>TRBV6-6|TRBJ1-1
CASSTYRGGTEAFF
>TRBV9|TRBJ2-2
CASSSSGGWTGELFF
>TRBV6-5|TRBJ1-2
CASSFGTGLNYGYTF
>TRBV5-4|TRBJ1-2
CASSLVMTGLGGYTF
>TRBV3-1/TRBV3-2|TRBJ1-2
CASSQESIYGYTF
>TRBV7-3|TRBJ1-3
CASSITDSGNTIYF
>TRBV27|TRBJ1-3
CASSLWGQGGNTIYF
>TRBV4-1|TRBJ1-6
CASSQEQGASSYNSPLHF
>TRBV5-6|TRBJ1-3
CASSFQGNTIYF
>TRBV19|TRBJ1-2
CASSLGEGYTF
>TRBV7-9|TRBJ1-3
CASIPARDAGNTIYF
>TRBV19|TRBJ2-7
CASSIGGGFEQYF
>TRBV19|TRBJ2-3
CASSIYGADFTDTQYF
>TRBV14|TRBJ2-3
CASSLMGGEDTQYF
>TRBV20-1|TRBJ2-1
CSASRAGGRDNEQFF
>TRBV12-3/TRBV12-4|TRBJ1-2
CASSFTAEGYTF
>TRBV6-2/TRBV6-3|TRBJ2-1
CASSYWVSSEQFF
>TRBV27|TRBJ2-2
CASSWTGTTGELFF
>TRBV7-6|TRBJ1-6
CASSSSRGESPLHF
>TRBV6-2/TRBV6-3|TRBJ1-2
CASSPMTGNGARGYTF
>TRBV5-4|TRBJ1-1
CASSLSAVGTEAFF
>TRBV2|TRBJ2-1
CASSPARGPNEQFF
>TRBV6-6|TRBJ2-7
CASSQTGTPSPYEQYF
>TRBV7-3|TRBJ1-1
CASRLGTNTEAFF
>TRBV4-1|TRBJ1-5
CASSHLGTGGNQPQHF
>TRBV25-1|TRBJ1-5
CASRHNDRQPQHF
>TRBV5-4|TRBJ2-5
CASSPNPTAVQETQYF
>TRBV6-5|TRBJ1-2
CASSPLAGNYGYTF
>TRBV7-9|TRBJ2-2
CASSRNTGELFF
>TRBV6-5|TRBJ1-5
CASRQGVGNQPQHF
>TRBV24-1|TRBJ2-1
CATSEFNNEQFF
>TRBV7-9|TRBJ2-7
CASSSDSVGVSYEQYF
>TRBV7-2|TRBJ2-1
CASSLGGSPYNEQFF
>TRBV24-1|TRBJ2-3
CATQAQSKTDTQYF
>TRBV11-3|TRBJ2-1
CASSQGHPTYNEQFF
>TRBV20-1|TRBJ1-1
CSASTSRVNTEAFF
>TRBV30|TRBJ1-2
CAWTGTGIYGYTF